These T cell receptor beta chains were read from a single sample in a study of cytomegalovirus exposure and HLA in healthy donors. Here immunoSEQ multiplex PCR was the method, and the copy in TCRdb shows in-frame clones only, minus some. In the table there are about 240,000 clones, around four fifths of which are singletons. Sequenced input: PBMCs. These receptors came from a boy aged 10-17 years in good health and CMV-seronegative. Each CDR3 is given without its conserved first and last residue. Rows give clone size only sometimes, using once, few, many, or a class for an expanded clone.

V	J	size	CDR3
TRBV5-5	TRBJ1-1	.	ASSLVGGLAEAF
TRBV6-6	TRBJ1-2	.	ASSYEGYT
TRBV10-3	TRBJ1-2	.	AISEGVGGYGYT
TRBV20-1	TRBJ1-2	.	SASRDYGYT
TRBV9	TRBJ1-3	.	ASSAARSSGNTIY
TRBV4-1	TRBJ1-4	.	ASSHQWGENEKLF
TRBV29-1	TRBJ1-2	.	SDLQGASGYT
TRBV15	TRBJ2-1	few	ATSSRDAGNEQF
TRBV5-4	TRBJ1-5	.	ASSERGQPQH
TRBV29-1	TRBJ2-4	.	SVRDRAKNIQY
TRBV15	TRBJ1-5	.	ATSRRTGGNQPQH
TRBV11-2	TRBJ2-7	.	ASSSLFQGNEQY
TRBV5-1	TRBJ1-5	.	ASSFVGGQPQH
TRBV11-3	TRBJ2-5	.	ASSSRREKETQY
TRBV6-6	.	.	ASSPTWGGELF
TRBV6-5	TRBJ2-7	few	ASSYSAGHEQY
TRBV2	TRBJ1-1	few	ASSERQGNTEAF
TRBV18	TRBJ2-2	.	ASSPTAGGANTGELF
TRBV19	TRBJ1-1	.	ASSIVQGVGTEAF
TRBV19	TRBJ1-4	.	ASTVAHFLANEKLF
TRBV5-1	TRBJ1-2	.	ASSYAKTGSYGYT
TRBV7-7	TRBJ2-3	few	ASSFTVSSGTQY
TRBV10-3	TRBJ2-7	.	AIYAPSLYEQY
TRBV9	TRBJ2-1	.	ASSPPRGGQNEQF
TRBV11-3	TRBJ1-1	.	ASSPPVAGRNTEAF
TRBV14	TRBJ2-5	.	ASSQVTAGETQY
TRBV4-1	TRBJ1-2	.	ASSLPTAAGGYT
TRBV5-6	TRBJ2-2	.	ASSLGQGAGSWRTGELF
TRBV7-6	TRBJ2-2	.	ASSLGGGGPSNTGELF
TRBV27	TRBJ1-4	.	ASSLTPRESNEKLF
TRBV5-6	TRBJ2-7	.	ASSLGEAYEQY
TRBV15	TRBJ1-4	.	ATKSSGEKLF
TRBV19	TRBJ2-3	.	ASSPDSAGAIYTDTQY
TRBV6-6	TRBJ2-1	.	ASSRGTSGYNEQF
TRBV15	.	.	ATSRMGTSSYEQY
TRBV11-3	TRBJ2-5	.	ASSTWDSQGTQY
TRBV10-3	TRBJ1-1	.	AIRKPGNTEAF
TRBV29-1	TRBJ2-6	.	SVEAGKNNVLT
TRBV19	TRBJ1-5	.	ASSRQSDNQPQH
TRBV10-3	TRBJ2-7	.	AISEGTYYEQY
TRBV19	TRBJ2-7	.	ASSTQLFSFSYEQY
TRBV19	TRBJ1-5	.	ASSMGGQPQH
TRBV9	TRBJ1-4	.	ASSVGGEWGNEKLF
TRBV19	TRBJ1-4	.	ASSSLGRDRGEEKLF
TRBV4-1	TRBJ1-2	.	ASSPLEANYGYT
TRBV4-1	TRBJ2-2	.	ASSQEWPGANTGELF
TRBV7-9	TRBJ1-2	.	ASSLPTGNYGYT
TRBV27	TRBJ2-3	.	ASSFGGRTDTQY